This passage covers 24 T cell receptor beta chains from one sample sequenced in a study of shared clonotypes between healthy human individuals. Produced via immunoSEQ multiplex PCR; TCRdb's table is partial and in-frame only. The sample contains more than 2 million clones, 93% of which appear only once. It was CD45RO-negative cells, positively selected for CCR7, that made up naive CD8 cells, with terminally differentiated effector memory CD45RA+ cells excluded. What was sequenced was naive CD8+ T cells from PBMCs. Every receptor here comes from a man aged 18 to 30 in good health. Some clones in this sample may be carry-over from other donors' samples.

V is TRBV6-6 and J is TRBJ1-5, with unresolved D. V lost 0 bases and J 0 bases, leaving 9 bases between the germline ends. There are 16 residues in the CDR3. Looked up from germline, CDR1 is MNHNY and CDR2 is SVGAGI (reference sequence). CDR3 nucleotide sequence: TGTGCCAGCAGTTACTCGTCGGGTAATAGCAATCAGCCCCAGCATTTT. It codes for CASSYSSGNSNQPQHF.

The CDR3 spells CASSSIRAYGPDTIYF. The DNA for the CDR3 is TGTGCCAGCAGCTCCATAAGGGCGTACGGTCCAGACACCATATATTTT. The chain couples TRBV6-4 to TRBJ1-3; D not certain. V lost 6 bases and J lost 8, with 23 bases in between. This CDR3 contains 16 residues. Looked up from germline, CDR1 is MRHNA and CDR2 is SNTAGT.

This sequence joins TRBV7-9 and TRBJ1-1; D is unresolved. The CDR3 contains 14 residues. V was clipped by 6 bases and J by 2 bases, with 13 bases between them. CDR1 and CDR2 (germline): SEHNR, FQNEAQ (reference sequence). Written as DNA, the CDR3 is TGTGCCAGCAGAACCCCAGGAGGTAACACTGAAGCTTTCTTT. Protein sequence: CASRTPGGNTEAFF.

This clone was found a few times. This chain joins TRBV28 and TRBJ1-5, with unresolved D. Germline V gene sequence: CDR1 MDHEN, CDR2 SYDVKM. The V gene lost 7 bases and the J gene lost 2 bases, with 12 bases spanning the gap. This CDR3 is 14 amino acids long. The CDR3 coding sequence is TGTGCCAGCACCTGGGCACGGGGCAATCAGCCCCAGCATTTT. Protein product: CASTWARGNQPQHF.

The rearrangement joins TRBV7-9 to TRBJ2-1, with 11 bases identical to TRBD2. CDR1 and CDR2 from the germline V gene are SEHNR and FQNEAQ (reference sequence). The CDR3 is made up of 17 amino acids. V gave up 1 base and J gave up 8 bases; unmatched junction bases: 10. CDR3 region: CASSLDALAGVIYEQFF. The CDR3 coding sequence is TGTGCCAGCAGCTTAGATGCACTAGCGGGAGTGATTTATGAGCAGTTCTTC.

The gene calls are TRBV30 and TRBJ2-5; D unresolved. The CDR3 has 13 amino acids. From germline, CDR1 is GTSNPN and CDR2 SVGIG (reference sequence). V was trimmed by 0 bases and J by 1 base, leaving 6 bases between them. The CDR3 reads CAWSVDLQETQYF. The CDR3 coding sequence is TGTGCCTGGAGTGTAGATCTCCAAGAGACCCAGTACTTC.

J is TRBJ2-2 and V is TRBV7-2, with D hard to call. The CDR3 runs to 13 residues. Trimming stripped 5 bases from V and 4 bases from J, with 8 bases between. Germline loops: CDR1 SGHTA, CDR2 FQGNSA. CDR3 nucleotides: TGTGCCAGCAGCCTAGAAAGCACCGGGGAGCTGTTTTTT. It is translated as CASSLESTGELFF.

As to this clone: The sample holds other DNA sequences that translate to the same CDR3. V is TRBV7-3 and J is TRBJ2-5, with D maybe TRBD2 (6 bases). Germline assignment: CDR1 SGHTA and CDR2 FQGTGA. V lost 5 bases, J lost 2 bases, and 18 bases lay in between. This CDR3 region has 16 residues. Written as DNA, the CDR3 is TGTGCCAGCAGCCTTGGATATGGCGGGGCGCAAGAGACCCAGTACTTC. Translated, it gives CASSLGYGGAQETQYF.

This clone was counted once. The CDR3 protein is CASSLQGREQFF. DNA of the CDR3: TGCGCCAGCAGCTTACAGGGTCGAGAGCAGTTCTTC. The chain uses TRBV5-1 and TRBJ2-1, with D possibly being TRBD1 (6 bases). Germline assignment: CDR1 SGHRS and CDR2 YFSETQ. V gave up 2 bases and J gave up 10 bases, with 10 bases separating them. The length of the CDR3 is 12 residues.

Remarks on this clone: Additional DNA sequences in this sample encode the identical CDR3. This chain joins TRBV27 and TRBJ2-3; D not certain. Germline lookup yields CDR1 MNHEY and CDR2 SMNVEV (reference sequence). This CDR3 has 10 residues. V was cut by 8 bases and J by 5 bases, with 5 bases left in between. CDR3 in DNA: TGTGCCAGCTCGGGAGATACGCAGTATTTT. As protein: CASSGDTQYF.

With regard to this clone: Other DNA sequences from this sample encode an identical CDR3 as well. The J gene is TRBJ1-1, the V gene TRBV7-9; no firm D call. This CDR3 spans 12 amino acids. The germline V and J ends were trimmed by 3 bases and 5 bases, with 7 bases remaining between them. Germline V gives CDR1 SEHNR, CDR2 FQNEAQ (reference sequence). CDR3 in DNA: TGTGCCAGCAGCTTCGGGGTGACTGAAGCTTTCTTT. Translating gives CASSFGVTEAFF. Drawing the rest from reference TRBV7-9 and TRBJ1-1, the complete variable domain is DTGVSQNPRHKITKRGQNVTFRCDPISEHNRLYWYRQTLGQGPEFLTYFQNEAQLEKSRLLSDRFSAERPKGSFSTLEIQRTEQGDSAMYLCASSFGVTEAFFGQGTRLTVV.

The chain couples TRBV5-6 to TRBJ1-3; TRBD1 is a possible D gene (6 bases). The CDR3 totals 16 residues. CDR1 is SGHDT and CDR2 is YYEEEE in the germline V gene. V lost 4 bases and J lost 2, with 16 bases in between. CDR3 in amino acids: CASSPGPGVAGNTIYF. CDR3 bases: TGTGCCAGCAGCCCCGGGCCAGGGGTGGCTGGAAACACCATATATTTT.

The rearrangement joins TRBV27 to TRBJ1-4, with D unresolved. Trimming removed 2 bases from V and 14 bases from J, with 15 bases in between. Per germline, CDR1 MNHEY and CDR2 SMNVEV (reference sequence). The CDR3 is made up of 13 amino acids. CDR3: CASSLGSVGELFF. As DNA, the CDR3 is TGTGCCAGCAGTTTAGGGTCGGTAGGCGAGCTGTTTTTT.

The J gene is TRBJ1-5, the V gene TRBV27, with D uncertain. The germline V gene has CDR1 MNHEY and CDR2 SMNVEV (reference sequence). V gave up 6 bases and J gave up 1 base, with 10 bases separating them. The CDR3 is made up of 14 amino acids. The CDR3 loop is CASRNMDSNQPQHF. The CDR3 bases are TGTGCCAGCAGGAATATGGACAGCAATCAGCCCCAGCATTTT.

The chain has TRBV11-3 and TRBJ2-2; D is perhaps TRBD2 (5 bases). CDR1 is SGHNT and CDR2 is YENEEA in the germline V gene. Trimming took 1 base from V and 3 from J, leaving 9 bases between them. The CDR3 extends over 15 amino acids. The CDR3 DNA reads as TGTGCCAGCAGCTTAGGGGGAGTCCACACCGGGGAGCTGTTTTTT. Encoded protein: CASSLGGVHTGELFF. Drawing the rest from reference TRBV11-3 and TRBJ2-2, the complete variable domain is EAGVVQSPRYKIIEKKQPVAFWCNPISGHNTLYWYLQNLGQGPELLIRYENEEAVDDSQLPKDRFSAERLKGVDSTLKIQPAELGDSAVYLCASSLGGVHTGELFFGEGSRLTVL.

As regards this clone: At one end the junction does not follow the germline gene, possibly because of a read error. The chain uses TRBV28 and TRBJ2-5, with unresolved D. CDR3 length equals 15 residues. Germline lookup yields CDR1 MDHEN and CDR2 SYDVKM. As DNA, the CDR3 is TGTGCCAGCAGTTTATTTGGGCAGCCCCGACCCAACACCAACTTC. Its translation: CASSLFGQPRPNTNF. The full variable domain, rest sourced from reference TRBV28 and TRBJ2-5, is DVKVTQSSRYLVKRTGEKVFLECVQDMDHENMFWYRQDPGLGLRLIYFSYDVKMKEKGDIPEGYSVSREKKERFSLILESASTNQTSMYLCASSLFGQPRPNTNFGPGTRLLVL.

J is TRBJ1-4 and V is TRBV27; 9 bases line up with TRBD1. Losses at the gene ends were 5 bases for V and 8 bases for J; bases not matched to a gene: 3. Germline V gene sequence: CDR1 MNHEY, CDR2 SMNVEV (reference sequence). The length of the CDR3 is 13 residues. The CDR3 nucleotides are TGTGCCAGCAGTCGGGACAGGGAGGAAAAACTGTTTTTT. It encodes CASSRDREEKLFF. Variable domain in full (rest from reference TRBV27 and TRBJ1-4): EAQVTQNPRYLITVTGKKLTVTCSQNMNHEYMSWYRQDPGLGLRQIYYSMNVEVTDKGDVPEGYKVSRKEKRNFPLILESPSPNQTSLYFCASSRDREEKLFFGSGTQLSVL.

V usage is TRBV10-3 and J usage is TRBJ1-2; D is perhaps TRBD1 (5 bases). Trimming pared 2 bases from V and 6 bases from J, leaving 10 bases between. The CDR3 is 13 residues long. From germline, CDR1 is ENHRY and CDR2 SYGVKD. The CDR3 DNA is TGTGCCATCAGTGAGCCAGGGTGGGATGGCTACACCTTC. Translation gives CAISEPGWDGYTF.

This chain joins TRBV7-9 and TRBJ2-7; 10 bases line up with TRBD2. The CDR3 sequence is 15 residues long. Germline trimming cut 6 bases from V and 4 bases from J; bases unmatched to any gene: 9. CDR1 and CDR2 from the germline V gene are SEHNR and FQNEAQ (reference sequence). CDR3 in amino acids: CASSSQREGPYEQYF. CDR3 nucleotides: TGTGCCAGCAGTTCGCAGCGGGAGGGGCCTTACGAGCAGTACTTC.

The V call is TRBV9, the J call TRBJ2-1, with TRBD2 identical over 7 bases. V lost 1 base, J lost 0 bases, and 7 bases stayed unmatched. Per germline, CDR1 SGDLS and CDR2 YYNGEE. There are 17 residues in the CDR3. The CDR3 nucleotides read TGTGCCAGCAGCGTACAGCGGGGCCCGAGCTCCTACAATGAGCAGTTCTTC. Translation gives CASSVQRGPSSYNEQFF. Using reference TRBV9 and TRBJ2-1 for the parts outside the CDR3, the full variable domain is DSGVTQTPKHLITATGQRVTLRCSPRSGDLSVYWYQQSLDQGLQFLIQYYNGEERAKGNILERFSAQQFPDLHSELNLSSLELGDSALYFCASSVQRGPSSYNEQFFGPGTRLTVL.

As to this clone: Other nucleotide sequences in the sample specify the same CDR3. The chain uses TRBV28 and TRBJ2-7, with D unresolved. Germline assignment: CDR1 MDHEN and CDR2 SYDVKM. Trimming stripped 3 bases from V and 3 bases from J, with 6 bases between. The CDR3 sequence is 12 residues long. CDR3 protein: CASSFPYYEQYF. Here the CDR3 DNA reads TGTGCCAGCAGTTTCCCCTACTACGAGCAGTACTTC.

The chain couples TRBV28 to TRBJ1-1, with unresolved D. Trimming cost V 7 bases and J 11 bases, with 14 bases left between them. CDR3 size: 11 residues. The germline CDR1 and CDR2 sequences are MDHEN and SYDVKM. The CDR3 DNA is TGTGCCAGCACTGACCCGGATGAGGCTTTCTTT. Its translation: CASTDPDEAFF.

The chain uses TRBV19 and TRBJ2-1, with a tentative D call TRBD2 (5 bases). The CDR3 extends over 14 amino acids. Germline V gene sequence: CDR1 LNHDA, CDR2 SQIVND (reference sequence). V gave up 6 bases and J gave up 2 bases, with 11 bases separating them. The CDR3 DNA is TGTGCCAGTAGGGGAGTTTCTACCTACAATGAGCAGTTCTTC. Translated, it gives CASRGVSTYNEQFF.

V gene TRBV9 combines with J gene TRBJ2-1; TRBD2 matches at 11 bases. Germline CDR1 reads SGDLS; CDR2 reads YYNGEE. The CDR3 loop spans 18 amino acids. J lost 7 bases, V lost 0 bases, and 12 bases had no gene match. Written as DNA, the CDR3 is TGTGCCAGCAGCGTAGTGGTAGCGGGAGGGAACGGGTTGAATGAGCAGTTCTTC. It encodes CASSVVVAGGNGLNEQFF.